These 21 T cell receptor beta chains came from one sample sequenced in a study of OX40 agonist ivuxolimab in advanced cancers. The library was obtained by the immunoSEQ multiplex PCR assay. Drawn from immuneACCESS, this table holds only the in-frame rearrangements with V and J called that TCRdb kept. Clones are partly lost; checked studies trace under half to an unresolved V gene and leave the rest unexplained. Within this sample are around 30,000 clones, with roughly 89% of them counted one time only. The ten most abundant clones make up 15% to 25% of the sample. The sequences come from CD4+ or CD8+ T cells sorted from blood, collected in a trial of the OX40 agonist ivuxolimab. The receptors come from an adult with an advanced solid tumor such as melanoma, head and neck, liver or kidney cancer.

This chain links TRBV5-6 with TRBJ1-5; maybe TRBD1 (6 bases). The CDR3 is 14 amino acids. The germline V gene has CDR1 SGHDT and CDR2 YYEEEE. Deletions cut 2 bases from V and 6 bases from J, with 12 bases between. The CDR3 DNA reads TGTGCCAGCAGCTTCTACAGGGCGGTTCAGCCCCAGCATTTT. Translating gives CASSFYRAVQPQHF.

As concerns this clone: Compared with germline, one end of the junction differs, possibly owing to a read error. The chain carries TRBV27 and TRBJ2-3; tentative D call: TRBD2 (6 bases). This CDR3 contains 15 residues. Germline V gives CDR1 MNHEY, CDR2 SMNVEV (reference sequence). CDR3 DNA sequence: TGTGCCGGCAGTTTATCGATGGGCGGGGAAGATACGCAGTATTTT. Amino acid sequence: CAGSLSMGGEDTQYF.

This rearrangement joins TRBV6-1 to TRBJ2-7, with D possibly TRBD2 on 5 matching bases. Germline-derived CDR1 and CDR2 are MNHNS and SASEGT. The V and J ends lost 2 bases and 1 base respectively, with 15 bases between them. The CDR3 totals 16 residues. The CDR3 sequence: CASSESLGGFSYEQYF. The CDR3 region has the DNA TGTGCCAGCAGTGAATCCCTGGGCGGGTTTTCCTACGAGCAGTACTTC.

The V and J genes are TRBV25-1 and TRBJ1-1; weak D call: TRBD1 (5 bases). CDR1 is MGHDK and CDR2 is SYGVNS in the germline V gene. Between the trimmed V and J ends, which lost 4 bases and 7 bases, there was a span of 16 bases. The CDR3 spans 14 residues. CDR3 bases: TGTGCCAGCAGTGCAGGACAAGGTGTGGGTGAAGCTTTCTTT. Translating gives CASSAGQGVGEAFF.

This sequence joins TRBV28 and TRBJ2-1; 11 bases agree with TRBD2. Germline V gives CDR1 MDHEN, CDR2 SYDVKM. V lost 2 bases and J lost 5; bases outside the gene matches: 2. The CDR3 sequence is 15 residues long. In DNA, the CDR3 is TGTGCCAGCAGTTTAGTAGCGGGGGGGAACAATGAGCAGTTCTTC. Translated: CASSLVAGGNNEQFF.

CDR3 sequence: CSVEVPGILTYEQYF. DNA of the CDR3: TGCAGCGTTGAAGTCCCCGGGATATTGACCTACGAGCAGTACTTC. V and J are TRBV29-1 and TRBJ2-7; possibly TRBD2 for D (5 bases). Germline V gives CDR1 SQVTM, CDR2 ANQGSEA. The V end was cut by 1 base, the J end by 2 bases, with 15 bases between. The CDR3 has 15 residues.

The chain couples TRBV15 to TRBJ2-3; 8 bases are a match to TRBD1. With 6 bases clipped from V and 0 bases from J, the junction kept 11 bases outside the gene matches. CDR3 length equals 17 residues. CDR1 and CDR2 from the germline V gene are LNHNV and YYDKDF (reference sequence). This CDR3 reads CATSTTRGLFSTDTQYF. As DNA, the CDR3 is TGTGCCACCAGTACCACCAGGGGGCTGTTTAGCACAGATACGCAGTATTTT.

The V call is TRBV5-6, the J call TRBJ1-3; no clear D gene. This CDR3 region has 12 residues. From germline, CDR1 is SGHDT and CDR2 YYEEEE. With 0 bases removed from V and 6 bases from J, the gap between germline ends came to 4 bases. The CDR3: CASSLGINTIYF. CDR3 in DNA: TGTGCCAGCAGCTTGGGGATAAACACCATATATTTT.

The gene calls are TRBV6-4 and TRBJ2-7, with 7 bases matching TRBD1. Trimming took 2 bases from V and 3 from J; bases not matched to a gene: 1. Germline-derived CDR1 and CDR2 are MRHNA and SNTAGT. The CDR3 totals 13 residues. CDR3: CASSDRTGYEQYF. The CDR3 DNA reads as TGTGCCAGCAGTGACAGGACAGGCTACGAGCAGTACTTC.

V gene TRBV4-2 combines with J gene TRBJ1-1, with 8 bases aligning to TRBD1. Germline V gene sequence: CDR1 LGHNA, CDR2 YNFKEQ. The V gene end was trimmed by 2 bases and the J gene end by 11 bases; junction bases not matched to a gene: 7. CDR3 size: 13 residues. CDR3 region: CASSQQTGDGAFF. As DNA, the CDR3 is TGTGCCAGCAGCCAACAGACAGGGGATGGGGCTTTCTTT.

The V call is TRBV9, the J call TRBJ2-7, with 7 bases aligning to TRBD1. The CDR3 runs 17 residues. In germline, CDR1 is SGDLS, CDR2 YYNGEE. J lost 0 bases, V lost 2 bases, and 11 bases had no gene match. CDR3 residues: CASSVYPDGTDSYEQYF. The DNA of the CDR3 is TGTGCCAGCAGCGTTTACCCCGACGGGACAGACTCCTACGAGCAGTACTTC.

By share of the sample, this clone is medium-sized. The chain links TRBV7-2 to TRBJ1-2; no firm D call. Looked up from germline, CDR1 is SGHTA and CDR2 is FQGNSA. The CDR3 loop spans 13 amino acids. The V end lost 0 bases, the J end lost 4 bases, and 6 bases lay between the germline ends. Here the CDR3 reads CASSLANSYGYTF. The CDR3 nucleotides read TGTGCCAGCAGCTTAGCGAATAGCTATGGCTACACCTTC.

The CDR3 region is CASSVDGRAHEKLFF. In DNA, the CDR3 is TGTGCCAGCAGCGTAGATGGCAGGGCCCATGAAAAACTGTTTTTT. The rearrangement links TRBV9 to TRBJ1-4, with D possibly matching TRBD1 (5 bases). Germline V CDR1 and CDR2: SGDLS, YYNGEE. The CDR3 contains 15 residues. V gave up 0 bases and J gave up 6 bases, with 12 bases separating them.

This chain joins TRBV4-1 and TRBJ2-1; D possibly matches TRBD1 or TRBD2 (5 bases each). Germline V gives CDR1 MGHRA, CDR2 YSYEKL. CDR3 length: 15 amino acids. V dropped 3 bases and J dropped 3 bases, with 12 bases sitting between them. The CDR3 sequence: CASSQKGTDYNEQFF. The CDR3 nucleotides are TGCGCCAGCAGCCAGAAGGGGACCGACTACAATGAGCAGTTCTTC.

The gene calls are TRBV27 and TRBJ1-1; D is possibly TRBD1 (6 bases). In germline, CDR1 is MNHEY, CDR2 SMNVEV (reference sequence). CDR3 length equals 14 residues. V lost 5 bases, J lost 2 bases, and 12 bases lay in between. CDR3 nucleotides: TGTGCCAGCAGTCTAGACAGGTACAACACTGAAGCTTTCTTT. It yields the protein CASSLDRYNTEAFF.

The chain employs TRBV4-1 and TRBJ2-1; 7 bases are a match to TRBD2. This CDR3 has 16 residues. CDR1 is MGHRA and CDR2 is YSYEKL in the germline V gene. V dropped 0 bases and J dropped 0; count of bases not matched to a gene: 2. This CDR3 is CASSQDGEGSYNEQFF. CDR3 DNA sequence: TGCGCCAGCAGCCAAGACGGGGAGGGCTCCTACAATGAGCAGTTCTTC.

This clone was seen only once. This chain joins TRBV9 and TRBJ2-2, with D possibly TRBD2 on 6 matching bases. Trimming removed 2 bases from V and 4 bases from J, with 12 bases in between. The CDR3 contains 15 residues. The germline gives CDR1 SGDLS, CDR2 YYNGEE. CDR3: CASSVMGGFTGELFF. The CDR3 DNA follows: TGTGCCAGCAGCGTCATGGGAGGCTTCACCGGGGAGCTGTTTTTT.

This clone occurred a few times. This chain uses TRBV7-9 with TRBJ2-3; TRBD1 matches 10 bases. The CDR3 contains 18 residues. With V trimmed by 1 base and J by 0 bases, 7 bases remained unmatched. Germline loops: CDR1 SEHNR, CDR2 FQNEAQ (reference sequence). DNA for the CDR3: TGTGCCAGCAGCTTAGGACAGGGGGCGTTTATAAGCACAGATACGCAGTATTTT. It codes for CASSLGQGAFISTDTQYF.

The chain recombines TRBV21-1 with TRBJ2-1; TRBD1, as called in the table, went unchecked against the DNA. TRBV21-1 is a listed pseudogene. This CDR3 is built from 11 residues. The CDR3 sequence is CASTDNNEQFF. CDR3 bases: TGTGCCAGCACCGACAATAATGAGCAGTTCTTC.

The chain joins TRBV19 to TRBJ1-2, with a possible D match to TRBD1 (6 bases). Germline CDR1 is LNHDA and CDR2 is SQIVND (reference sequence). The ends were cut back, 5 bases at V and 6 bases at J, with 13 bases in the middle. This CDR3 comprises 13 residues. CDR3 sequence: CASSPARQDGYTF. In DNA, the CDR3 is TGTGCCAGTAGTCCCGCCCGACAGGATGGCTACACCTTC.

The chain has TRBV9 and TRBJ2-2; D might be TRBD2 (5 bases). This CDR3 is built from 12 residues. Trimming took 7 bases from V and 5 from J, leaving 9 bases between them. Per germline, CDR1 SGDLS and CDR2 YYNGEE. Here the CDR3 reads CASRRGTGELFF. As DNA, the CDR3 is TGTGCCAGCCGCCGGGGAACCGGGGAGCTGTTTTTT.